This entry concerns a single TCR beta chain. What it binds is not known. The data stem from a study of vaccination effects on CD4 cells after COVID-19. The CDR3 extends over 15 amino acids. The ends lost 3 bases at V and 4 bases at J; junction bases unmatched: 6. Germline V CDR1 and CDR2: KGHSH, LQKENI. This table comes from immunoSEQ multiplex PCR, and its TCRdb copy is limited to in-frame clones, with some not included. The data show more than 50,000 clones, less than 80% seen once. Antigen-specific CD4+ T cells were expanded with viral peptide pools in the ViraFEST assay before sequencing. It was after more than nine days of culture that CD4+ T cells were isolated. Participants each got two BNT162b2 or mRNA-1273 vaccine doses. Recipients of the vaccine had no prior SARS-CoV-2 infection and negative nucleocapsid antibodies. Wells containing 1.5 million to 2 million PBMC each were cultured with 10 IU/ml IL-2 and approximately 9.6 ug/ml peptides.

Study results and caveats: Marked clonal contraction of infection- and vaccine-induced clones was seen late after vaccination.

Source: CD4+ T cells from PBMCs cultured with HCoV-OC43 spike peptides, taken after COVID-19 vaccination. Subset reported: HCoV-OC43 spike overlapping peptide pool stimulation. The genes are TRBV18 and TRBJ1-1, with 9 bases lining up with TRBD1. The receptor was derived from a human donor who received a COVID-19 vaccine. The CDR3 reads CASSPNRGQGTEAFF. The CDR3 DNA reads as TGTGCCAGCTCACCGAACAGGGGGCAGGGCACTGAAGCTTTCTTT.